This T cell receptor beta chain appears in the sequencing data of a study of blood T cell repertoires in COVID-19. In the study overall: There were acute and convalescent COVID-19 samples, and they came from the United States, Italy and Spain. The analysed material was cDNA or gDNA that came from T cells, B-cell-depleted T cells, or PBMCs.

CDR3 length equals 15 residues. Between the trimmed V and J ends, which lost 3 bases and 4 bases, there was a span of 15 bases. The germline CDR1 and CDR2 sequences are LNHNV and YYDKDF (reference sequence). As originally analysed: Using reference gene primer amplification, nucleated cell counts were estimated. Some clones are missing from TCRdb's copy, which holds only in-frame ones; the method was immunoSEQ multiplex PCR. V and J calls and clone size follow that table, whereas D and trimming were derived from the DNA. This sample has fewer than 250,000 clones, with approximately 84% found just once.

The sequence was obtained from a man in his fifties or sixties with acute or convalescent COVID-19. V and J are TRBV15 and TRBJ1-2; possibly TRBD1 for D (5 bases). Material for sequencing was peripheral blood. This CDR3 is CATSSARDWVYGYTF. CDR3 coding DNA: TGTGCCACCAGCAGCGCAAGGGACTGGGTCTATGGCTACACCTTC. The variable domain in full, with the rest retrieved from reference TRBV15 and TRBJ1-2, is DAMVIQNPRYQVTQFGKPVTLSCSQTLNHNVMYWYQQKSSQAPKLLFHYYDKDFNNEADTPDNFQSRRPNTSFCFLDIRSPGLGDTAMYLCATSSARDWVYGYTFGSGTRLTVV.